The rows below give T cell receptor beta chains drawn from one sample of a study of T-cell memory formation after mild COVID-19. TCRdb independently ran MiXCR on the 5' RACE reads; one entry per CDR3 protein. Altogether approximately 490,000 distinct CDR3 sequences are present, roughly 20% being singletons, with the ten largest covering approximately 12%. Sequences were obtained from PBMCs or a T cell subset sorted from them (not recorded which). These receptors originate from an adult woman who had mild COVID-19 (a few samples of this study predate the infection). Cell type and time point are not known. Both conserved end residues are part of each CDR3. D genes are given only for firm matches. Clone size is not always given. Where it is, it says once, few, many or a class for expanded clones.

>TRBJ1-5|.|TRBV6-6|few
CASSFLGDTSQHF
TGTGCCAGCAGTTTCCTTGGCGACACCTCCCAGCATTTT
>TRBJ2-7|.|TRBV7-8|.
CASSSDVGYYEQYF
TGTGCCAGCAGCTCGGACGTAGGGTACTACGAGCAGTACTTC
>TRBJ2-3|TRBD1|TRBV7-2|few
CASSSTDRGLTDTQYF
TGTGCCAGCAGCTCCACGGACAGGGGGCTCACAGATACGCAGTATTTT
>TRBJ1-1|.|TRBV3-1|many
CASSQQMNTEAFF
TGTGCCAGCAGCCAACAGATGAACACTGAAGCTTTCTTT
>TRBJ2-2|TRBD2|TRBV7-2|.
CASSPRGLANTGELFF
TGTGCCAGCAGCCCGCGGGGACTAGCGAACACCGGGGAGCTGTTTTTT
>TRBJ2-5|.|TRBV7-6|few
CASSQGPPRAAAQYF
TGTGCCAGCAGCCAGGGCCCACCACGTGCGGCGGCCCAGTACTTC
>TRBJ2-3|.|TRBV20-1|few
CSARDSGTDTQYF
TGCAGTGCTAGAGATTCAGGGACAGATACGCAGTATTTT
>TRBJ2-2|.|TRBV20-1|.
CSASYGRPAGELFF
TGCAGTGCTAGCTATGGTCGCCCGGCCGGGGAGCTGTTTTTT
>TRBJ2-2|TRBD2|TRBV4-3|few
CASSQGGTTNTGELFF
TGCGCCAGCAGCCAGGGGGGGACGACGAACACCGGGGAGCTGTTTTTT
>TRBJ2-4|TRBD2|TRBV20-1|.
CSARDGASGGNIQYF
TGCAGTGCTAGAGATGGGGCTAGCGGGGGTAACATTCAGTACTTC
>TRBJ2-2|TRBD2|TRBV3-1|.
CASKSGSNTGELFF
TGTGCCAGCAAAAGCGGGAGTAACACCGGGGAGCTGTTTTTT
>TRBJ2-1|TRBD2|TRBV5-4|few
CASSRLAGGDNEQFF
TGTGCCAGCAGCCGACTAGCGGGAGGGGACAATGAGCAGTTCTTC
>TRBJ2-7|.|TRBV6-5|few
CASSYYFRAGDYEQYF
TGTGCCAGCAGTTACTATTTCCGGGCAGGGGACTACGAGCAGTACTTC
>TRBJ1-1|.|TRBV9|few
CASSVGGVNTEAFF
TGTGCCAGCAGTGTCGGGGGGGTGAACACTGAAGCTTTCTTT
>TRBJ2-5|.|TRBV9|.
CASSVGYQETQYF
TGTGCCAGCAGCGTCGGTTACCAAGAGACCCAGTACTTC
>TRBJ2-6|.|TRBV6-1|.
CASSALHAGANVLTF
TGTGCCAGCAGCGCCCTTCATGCTGGGGCCAACGTCCTGACTTTC
>TRBJ2-7|TRBD1|TRBV25-1|.
CASSARPGTGEQYF
TGTGCCAGCAGTGCAAGACCCGGGACAGGGGAGCAGTACTTC
>TRBJ2-7|TRBD2|TRBV5-6|few
CASSTRSLAKSGEQYF
TGTGCCAGCAGCACCAGATCACTAGCGAAGTCTGGAGAGCAGTACTTC
>TRBJ2-7|TRBD1|TRBV5-4|.
CASSTTGSSYEQYF
TGTGCCAGCAGCACGACAGGGTCCTCCTACGAGCAGTACTTC
>TRBJ2-3|.|TRBV4-1|.
CASSHRRDLGDDTQYF
TGCGCCAGCAGCCACAGAAGGGACTTGGGAGACGATACGCAGTATTTT
>TRBJ2-7|.|TRBV6-5|few
CASSMRDPTSYEQYF
TGTGCCAGCAGTATGAGGGACCCAACATCCTACGAGCAGTACTTC
>TRBJ1-1|.|TRBV23-1|few
CASSPKKVEAFF
TGCGCCAGCAGTCCTAAAAAGGTAGAAGCTTTCTTT
>TRBJ1-1|.|TRBV12-3/TRBV12-4|.
CASSLETVFGTLNTEAFF
TGTGCCAGCAGTTTAGAGACCGTCTTCGGGACACTGAACACTGAAGCTTTCTTT
>TRBJ2-1|TRBD1|TRBV29-1|.
CSSGGAAGSYNEQFF
TGCAGCTCAGGGGGTGCCGCCGGCTCCTACAATGAGCAGTTCTTC
>TRBJ2-1|TRBD2|TRBV20-1|.
CSARDPGGGAYNEQFF
TGCAGTGCTAGAGATCCAGGCGGGGGGGCCTACAATGAGCAGTTCTTC
>TRBJ2-7|.|TRBV15|few
CATSRAGLGQREQYF
TGTGCCACCAGCAGAGCAGGTCTAGGCCAGCGCGAGCAGTACTTC
>TRBJ2-1|TRBD2|TRBV6-1|.
CASSGLAGEHNEQFF
TGTGCCAGCAGTGGACTAGCGGGAGAACACAATGAGCAGTTCTTC
>TRBJ2-1|TRBD2|TRBV9|few
CASSVSLNAGGSYNEQFF
TGTGCCAGCAGCGTGTCCTTAAATGCGGGAGGGTCCTACAATGAGCAGTTCTTC
>TRBJ2-7|TRBD2|TRBV5-1|many
CASSLVRLRGLATYEQYF
TGCGCCAGCAGCTTGGTGAGGCTTCGAGGACTAGCGACCTACGAGCAGTACTTC
>TRBJ1-1|TRBD1|TRBV5-1|few
CASSLTGGLNTEAFF
TGCGCCAGCAGCTTGACAGGGGGATTGAACACTGAAGCTTTCTTT
>TRBJ1-6|.|TRBV11-2|many
CASSLGGGKSPLHF
TGTGCCAGCAGCTTAGGTGGGGGGAAGTCACCCCTCCACTTT
>TRBJ2-2|.|TRBV2|.
CASSESRNTGELFF
TGTGCCAGCAGTGAATCCCGGAACACCGGGGAGCTGTTTTTT
>TRBJ2-7|TRBD2|TRBV29-1|.
CSAELAGGYSYEQYF
TGCAGCGCAGAACTAGCGGGAGGATACTCCTACGAGCAGTACTTC
>TRBJ2-7|TRBD2|TRBV6-5|.
CASSPGRVRELYEQYF
TGTGCCAGCAGCCCGGGGAGGGTCAGGGAGTTGTACGAGCAGTACTTC
>TRBJ2-7|.|TRBV2|.
CASKGNSYEQYF
TGTGCCAGCAAGGGTAACTCCTACGAGCAGTACTTC
>TRBJ2-3|.|TRBV12-3/TRBV12-4|few
CASSLGTRSDTQYF
TGTGCCAGCAGTTTAGGGACAAGGTCGGATACGCAGTATTTT
>TRBJ2-5|.|TRBV6-6|.
CASSYPGQRQETQYF
TGTGCCAGCAGTTACCCCGGACAGCGGCAAGAGACCCAGTACTTC
>TRBJ2-3|.|TRBV7-6|.
CASSLYSVPDTQYF
TGTGCCAGCAGCTTATACTCTGTCCCAGATACGCAGTATTTT
>TRBJ2-1|TRBD2|TRBV19|.
CASRFGTSGAPFNEQFF
TGTGCCAGTAGATTTGGAACTAGCGGGGCCCCATTCAATGAGCAGTTCTTC
>TRBJ2-1|.|TRBV5-5|.
CASSLAWALGNEQFF
TGTGCCAGCAGCTTGGCCTGGGCACTGGGGAATGAGCAGTTCTTC
>TRBJ2-3|TRBD2|TRBV7-3|few
CASSWGLAGDTQYF
TGTGCCAGCAGCTGGGGACTAGCGGGGGATACGCAGTATTTT
>TRBJ2-1|.|TRBV20-1|.
CSALLAFSMNEQFF
TGCAGTGCCCTCCTAGCTTTTTCTATGAATGAGCAGTTCTTC